The 8 T cell receptor beta chains listed next were all sequenced from one sample in a study of blood T cell repertoires in COVID-19 (dated by TCRdb to the early 2020s). The method was the immunoSEQ multiplex PCR assay. As stored in TCRdb, this immuneACCESS dataset retains in-frame rearrangements with V and J assigned. A fraction of the clones does not appear; measured against another copy, unresolved V genes explain less than half of the discrepancy, and the remainder lacks a known reason. The sample has tens of thousands of clones on record, roughly 88% of them singletons. Around 0.52% of the sample rests with the top ten. Sequencing was performed on peripheral blood. The receptors stem from a man between 50 and 59 years old with COVID-19, enrolled during active disease.

The rearrangement links TRBV11-3 to TRBJ2-7, with a weak D call TRBD2 (7 bases). The CDR3 has 19 residues. Germline V lookup: CDR1 SGHNT, CDR2 YENEEA. Trimming stripped 5 bases from V and 4 bases from J, with 30 bases between. The CDR3 reads CASSPGGQGPFPALYEQYF. The CDR3 DNA sequence: TGTGCCAGCAGCCCCGGGGGGCAGGGACCCTTCCCTGCCTTATACGAGCAGTACTTC. The full variable domain, rest sourced from reference TRBV11-3 and TRBJ2-7, is EAGVVQSPRYKIIEKKQPVAFWCNPISGHNTLYWYLQNLGQGPELLIRYENEEAVDDSQLPKDRFSAERLKGVDSTLKIQPAELGDSAVYLCASSPGGQGPFPALYEQYFGPGTRLTVT.

This chain uses TRBV27 with TRBJ2-1, with 7 nucleotides matching TRBD2. The germline V gene encodes CDR1 MNHEY and CDR2 SMNVEV (reference sequence). CDR3 length equals 15 residues. V was pared by 6 bases and J by 4 bases, with 9 bases of the junction left unmatched. The CDR3 loop reads CASSPLAAYYNEQFF. In DNA form, the CDR3 reads TGTGCCAGCAGCCCCCTAGCGGCGTATTACAATGAGCAGTTCTTC.

The rearrangement joins TRBV6-6 to TRBJ2-1, with 15 bases identical to TRBD2. With 5 bases clipped from V and 2 bases from J, the junction kept 7 bases outside the gene matches. Germline CDR1 and CDR2: MNHNY and SVGAGI (reference sequence). This CDR3 has 18 residues. CDR3 in DNA: TGTGCCAGCAGTCGCCTGGGACTAGCGGGAGGAACCTACAATGAGCAGTTCTTC. Encoded protein: CASSRLGLAGGTYNEQFF.

The V gene is TRBV18, the J gene TRBJ2-2; TRBD2 aligns across 8 bases. The CDR3 runs 15 residues. Germline V lookup: CDR1 KGHSH, CDR2 LQKENI. V shed 3 bases, J shed 2 bases, and the junction held 2 bases outside the gene matches. The CDR3 region is CASSPGLGNTGELFF. The CDR3 coding sequence is TGTGCCAGCTCACCGGGACTAGGAAACACCGGGGAGCTGTTTTTT. Looking up the rest from reference TRBV18 and TRBJ2-2 gives the full variable domain: NAGVMQNPRHLVRRRGQEARLRCSPMKGHSHVYWYRQLPEEGLKFMVYLQKENIIDESGMPKERFSAEFPKEGPSILRIQQVVRGDSAAYFCASSPGLGNTGELFFGEGSRLTVL.

The chain couples TRBV20-1 to TRBJ2-7; no clear D gene. V lost 6 bases, J lost 3 bases, and 9 bases lay in between. In germline, CDR1 is DFQATT, CDR2 SNEGSKA (reference sequence). The CDR3 has 11 residues. This CDR3 reads CSAPTDYEQYF. The CDR3 DNA is TGCAGTGCGCCTACTGACTACGAGCAGTACTTC.

The chain combines TRBV28 with TRBJ1-5; D is ambiguous. This CDR3 region has 17 residues. The V and J ends lost 2 bases and 3 bases respectively, with 17 bases between them. CDR1 and CDR2 from the germline V gene are MDHEN and SYDVKM. The CDR3 loop is CASSLLLSDSPNQPQHF. The CDR3 nucleotides are TGTGCCAGCAGTTTACTGCTGTCTGATAGCCCCAATCAGCCCCAGCATTTT.

The V call is TRBV5-1, the J call TRBJ2-1; perhaps TRBD2 as D (5 bases). Trimming took off 1 base at V and 3 bases at J, with 11 bases between the two ends. Germline loops: CDR1 SGHRS, CDR2 YFSETQ. The CDR3 totals 15 residues. CDR3: CASSLYPGSYNEQFF. CDR3 sequence (DNA): TGCGCCAGCAGCTTGTACCCGGGGAGCTACAATGAGCAGTTCTTC.

V is TRBV19 and J is TRBJ2-7; TRBD2 agrees at 8 bases. V dropped 6 bases and J dropped 2; count of bases not matched to a gene: 6. Germline values: CDR1 LNHDA, CDR2 SQIVND (reference sequence). This CDR3 region has 14 residues. CDR3 nucleotide sequence: TGTGCCAGTAGCTTGACTAGCGTCCCCTACGAGCAGTACTTC. Translated, it gives CASSLTSVPYEQYF.